One sample yielded the 4 T cell receptor beta chains listed below, sequenced in a study of T cell responses to AZD1222 COVID-19 vaccine. Clones were sequenced by immunoSEQ multiplex PCR, and TCRdb holds only the in-frame ones, with some missing. This sample has 150,000 to 200,000 clones; around 90% occur once, and the top ten carry approximately 6.3%. Sequences were derived from peripheral blood, sampled 28 days after the second AZD1222 dose. Receptors were obtained from an adult who received the AZD1222 COVID-19 vaccine.

V is TRBV4-2 and J is TRBJ2-1, with 9 bases matching TRBD2. Germline V gene lookup returns CDR1 LGHNA and CDR2 YNFKEQ. J was trimmed by 5 bases and V by 1 base; bases with no gene match: 12. The CDR3 runs to 18 residues. The CDR3 DNA reads TGTGCCAGCAGCCAAGGGACTACAGCGGGGGGTAGAGACAATGAGCAGTTCTTC. Translated: CASSQGTTAGGRDNEQFF.

V gene TRBV5-1 combines with J gene TRBJ2-6, with 9 bases matching TRBD1. The CDR3 runs 22 residues. Germline CDR1 and CDR2: SGHRS and YFSETQ. The V gene end was trimmed by 4 bases and the J gene end by 0 bases; junction bases not matched to a gene: 20. CDR3 bases: TGCGCCAGCAGCCTACAACCCAACAGGGGGCACTTCTCACTCTCTGGGGCCAACGTCCTGACTTTC. It yields the protein CASSLQPNRGHFSLSGANVLTF. Supplemented by reference TRBV5-1 and TRBJ2-6, the full variable domain reads KAGVTQTPRYLIKTRGQQVTLSCSPISGHRSVSWYQQTPGQGLQFLFEYFSETQRNKGNFPGRFSGRQFSNSRSEMNVSTLELGDSALYLCASSLQPNRGHFSLSGANVLTFGAGSRLTVL.

V is TRBV6-5 and J is TRBJ2-2; D unclear. This CDR3 spans 12 amino acids. Germline V gives CDR1 MNHEY, CDR2 SVGAGI. Deletions cut 8 bases from V and 5 bases from J, with 9 bases between. CDR3 in DNA: TGTGCCAGCCGCTGGGGTACCGGGGAGCTGTTTTTT. Protein: CASRWGTGELFF.

The rearrangement links TRBV6-4 to TRBJ1-5; 8 bases line up with TRBD1. The CDR3 has 17 amino acids. Germline CDR1 MRHNA, CDR2 SNTAGT. J lost 0 bases, V lost 6 bases, and 10 bases had no gene match. The CDR3 DNA follows: TGTGCCAGCAGGATCCCTCGGACAGGGAATAGCAATCAGCCCCAGCATTTT. Amino acid sequence: CASRIPRTGNSNQPQHF.